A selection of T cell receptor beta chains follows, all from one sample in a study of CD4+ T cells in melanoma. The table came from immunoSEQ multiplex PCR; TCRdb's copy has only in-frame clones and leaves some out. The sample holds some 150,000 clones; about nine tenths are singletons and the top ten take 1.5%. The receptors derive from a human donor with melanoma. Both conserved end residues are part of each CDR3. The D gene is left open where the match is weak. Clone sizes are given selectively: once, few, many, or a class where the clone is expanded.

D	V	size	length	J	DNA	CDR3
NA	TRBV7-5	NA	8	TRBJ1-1	TGTGCCAGAAGCTTACAGGTCTTT	CARSLQVF
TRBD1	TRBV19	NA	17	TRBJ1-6	TGTGCCAGTAGTATAGCCTGGGGACAGGGTGATCGTTCACCCCTCCACTTT	CASSIAWGQGDRSPLHF
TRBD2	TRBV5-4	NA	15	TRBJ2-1	TGTGCCAGCAGCTTGGTGCCTAGCGGAGGCAATGAGCAGTTCTTC	CASSLVPSGGNEQFF
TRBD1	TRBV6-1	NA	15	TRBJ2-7	TGTGCCAGCAGTGGAGGCGGGACAGGGATCTACGAGCAGTACTTC	CASSGGGTGIYEQYF
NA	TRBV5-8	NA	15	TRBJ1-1	TGTGCCAGCAGCCGTGGGTTCGGTGGGGTCACTGAAGCTTTCTTT	CASSRGFGGVTEAFF
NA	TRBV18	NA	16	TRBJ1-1	TGTGCCAGCTCATCAGAGAGGGGGTTGACGGGCACTGAAGCTTTCTTT	CASSSERGLTGTEAFF
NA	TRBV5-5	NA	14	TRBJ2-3	TGTGCCAGCAGTTACCGGGACGGCACAGATACGCAGTATTTT	CASSYRDGTDTQYF
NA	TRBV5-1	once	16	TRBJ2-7	TGCGCCAGCAGCTTGGGGACGGGACCACTAACCTACGAGCAGTACTTC	CASSLGTGPLTYEQYF
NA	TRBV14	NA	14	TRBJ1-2	TGTGCCAGCAGCCCCATGGGGGCTTCTTATGGCTACACCTTC	CASSPMGASYGYTF
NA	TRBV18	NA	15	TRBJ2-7	TGTGCCAGCTCCCCTATTACAGGGATAGCCTACGAGCAGTACTTC	CASSPITGIAYEQYF
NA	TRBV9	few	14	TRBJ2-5	TGTGCCAGCAGCCAGACGGGGACCCAAGAGACCCAGTACTTC	CASSQTGTQETQYF
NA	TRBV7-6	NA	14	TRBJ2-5	TGTGCCAGCAGCGGCCGACCGGGCCCGGAGACCCAGTACTTC	CASSGRPGPETQYF
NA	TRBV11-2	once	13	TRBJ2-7	TGTGCCAGCAGTTTCCGACTCCACTACGAGCAGTACTTC	CASSFRLHYEQYF
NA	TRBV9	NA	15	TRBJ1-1	TGTGCCAGCAGCGACCTACAGGGAATGAACACTGAAGCTTTCTTT	CASSDLQGMNTEAFF
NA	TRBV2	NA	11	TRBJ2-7	TGTGCCAGCAGAAGGTCCGGCGAGCAGTACTTC	CASRRSGEQYF
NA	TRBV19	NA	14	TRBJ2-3	TGTGCCAGTAGTATAAGTGTAAACACAGATACGCAGTATTTT	CASSISVNTDTQYF
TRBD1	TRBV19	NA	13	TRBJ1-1	TGTGCCAGTAGCGGGACAGTAAACACTGAAGCTTTCTTT	CASSGTVNTEAFF
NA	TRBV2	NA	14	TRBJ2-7	TGTGCCAGCAGGGCCGGGCAGGGCGCCGACGAGCAGTACTTC	CASRAGQGADEQYF
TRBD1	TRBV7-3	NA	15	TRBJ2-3	TGTGCCAGCAGCTCCCGGGACAGGGCGACAGATACGCAGTATTTT	CASSSRDRATDTQYF
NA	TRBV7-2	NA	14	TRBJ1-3	TGTGCCACCAGGGCGGGGGCAAGTGGAAACACCATATATTTT	CATRAGASGNTIYF
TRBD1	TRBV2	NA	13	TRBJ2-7	TGTGCCAGCACGACAGGGGGGAATTACGAGCAGTACTTC	CASTTGGNYEQYF
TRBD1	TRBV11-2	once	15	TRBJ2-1	TGTGCCAGCAGCTCCGACAGGGGTGCCTACAATGAGCAGTTCTTC	CASSSDRGAYNEQFF
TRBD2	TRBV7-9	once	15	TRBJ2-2	TGTGCCAGCAGCTTAGGACTAGCGGGGACCGGGGAGCTGTTTTTT	CASSLGLAGTGELFF
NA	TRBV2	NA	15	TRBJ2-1	TGTGCCAGCAGTGATGGGGGGACAGCCTACAATGAGCAGTTCTTC	CASSDGGTAYNEQFF
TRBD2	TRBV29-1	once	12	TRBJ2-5	TGCAGCGTTGATCGGGGGGAAGAGACCCAGTACTTC	CSVDRGEETQYF
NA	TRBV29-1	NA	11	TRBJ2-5	TGCAGCGTTGTGCGCCAGGAGACCCAGTACTTC	CSVVRQETQYF
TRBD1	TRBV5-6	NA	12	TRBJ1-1	TGTGCCAGCAGCCGAGGGGGCGCGTACGCTTTCTTT	CASSRGGAYAFF
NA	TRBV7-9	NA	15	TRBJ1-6	TGTGCCAGCAGCTTAAATCAGGGCCCTAATTCACCCCTCCACTTT	CASSLNQGPNSPLHF
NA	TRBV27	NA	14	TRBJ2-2	TGTGCCAGCAGTCGCGGGCGGGCTGGCGGGGAGCTGTTTTTT	CASSRGRAGGELFF
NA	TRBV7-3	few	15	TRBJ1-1	TGTGCCAGCAGCTTAGGAGGGGGGCGGAACACTGAAGCTTTCTTT	CASSLGGGRNTEAFF
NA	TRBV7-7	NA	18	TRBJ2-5	TGTGCTAGCAGCAGCTTTCGGGGGAATCGACGTCAACAAGAGACCCAGTACTTC	CASSSFRGNRRQQETQYF
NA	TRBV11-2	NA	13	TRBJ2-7	TGTGCCAGCAGCTTGGGCGATAGGAGCGAGCAGTACTTC	CASSLGDRSEQYF
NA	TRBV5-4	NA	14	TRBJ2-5	TGTGCCAGCAGCTTACCGGGACGGGGAGAGACCCAGTACTTC	CASSLPGRGETQYF
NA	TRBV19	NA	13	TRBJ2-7	TGTGCCAGCTTGGGAGAGAACTCCTACGAGCAGTACTTC	CASLGENSYEQYF
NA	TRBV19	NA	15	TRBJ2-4	TGTGCCACCGGGACCCCTGCATCGATCAAAAACATTCAGTACTTC	CATGTPASIKNIQYF
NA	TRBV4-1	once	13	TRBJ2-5	TGCGCCAGCAGCCGGGGGGCCGATGAGACCCAGTACTTC	CASSRGADETQYF
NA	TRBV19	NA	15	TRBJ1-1	TGTGCCAGTAGTACCCCCGGGGGCCCGAACACTGAAGCTTTCTTT	CASSTPGGPNTEAFF